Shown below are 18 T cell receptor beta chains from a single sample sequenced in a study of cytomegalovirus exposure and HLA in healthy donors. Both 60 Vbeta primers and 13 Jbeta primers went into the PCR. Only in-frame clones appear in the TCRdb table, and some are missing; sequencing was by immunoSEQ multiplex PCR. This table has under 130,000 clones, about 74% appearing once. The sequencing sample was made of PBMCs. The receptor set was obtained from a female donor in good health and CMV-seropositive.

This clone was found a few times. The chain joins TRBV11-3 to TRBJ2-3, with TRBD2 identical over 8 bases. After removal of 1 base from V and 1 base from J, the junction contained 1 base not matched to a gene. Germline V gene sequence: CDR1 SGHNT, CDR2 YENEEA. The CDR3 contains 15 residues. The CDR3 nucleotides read TGTGCCAGCAGCTTAGCGCGGGGGGGCACAGATACGCAGTATTTT. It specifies CASSLARGGTDTQYF.

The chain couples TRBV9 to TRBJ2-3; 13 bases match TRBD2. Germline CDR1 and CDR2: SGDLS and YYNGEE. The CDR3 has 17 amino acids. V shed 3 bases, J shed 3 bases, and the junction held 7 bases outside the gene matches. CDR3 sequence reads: CASSGLAGGLSTDTQYF. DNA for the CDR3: TGTGCCAGCAGCGGACTAGCGGGGGGCCTCAGTACAGATACGCAGTATTTT.

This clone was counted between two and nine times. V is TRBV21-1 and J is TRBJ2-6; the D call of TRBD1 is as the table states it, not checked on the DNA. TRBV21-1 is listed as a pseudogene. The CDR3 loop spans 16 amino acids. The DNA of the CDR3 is TGTGCCAGCAGCGCTCGCGGACAGGCTGGGGCCAACGTCCTGACTTTC. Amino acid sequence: CASSARGQAGANVLTF.

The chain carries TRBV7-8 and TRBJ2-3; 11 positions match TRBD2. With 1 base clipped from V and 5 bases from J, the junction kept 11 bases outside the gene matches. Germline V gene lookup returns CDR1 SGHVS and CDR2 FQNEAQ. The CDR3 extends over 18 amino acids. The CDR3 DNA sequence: TGTGCCAGCAGCTTAGGGTTGTTAGCGGGAGGGTCTTTAGATACGCAGTATTTT. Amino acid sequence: CASSLGLLAGGSLDTQYF.

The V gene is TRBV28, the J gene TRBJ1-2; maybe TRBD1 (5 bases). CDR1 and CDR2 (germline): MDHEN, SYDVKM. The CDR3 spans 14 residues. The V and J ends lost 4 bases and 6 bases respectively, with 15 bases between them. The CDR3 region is CASSWGEGEHGYTF. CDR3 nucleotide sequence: TGTGCCAGCAGTTGGGGGGAAGGGGAACATGGCTACACCTTC.

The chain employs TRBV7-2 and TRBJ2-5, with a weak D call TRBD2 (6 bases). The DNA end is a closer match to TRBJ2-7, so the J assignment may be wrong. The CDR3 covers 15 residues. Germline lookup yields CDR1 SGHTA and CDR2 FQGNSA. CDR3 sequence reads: CASSPSLAGNYEQYF. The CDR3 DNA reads TGTGCCAGCAGCCCGAGCCTGGCGGGGAACTACGAGCAGTACTTC.

CDR3 amino acids: CARPKVPDYRREQYF. In DNA form, the CDR3 reads TGTGCCAGGCCGAAGGTACCGGACTATCGCCGCGAGCAGTACTTC. The chain carries TRBV27 and TRBJ2-7, with D possibly being TRBD2 (6 bases). V was cut by 9 bases and J by 6 bases, with 24 bases left in between. CDR1 is MNHEY and CDR2 is SMNVEV in the germline V gene (reference sequence). The CDR3 sequence is 15 residues long.

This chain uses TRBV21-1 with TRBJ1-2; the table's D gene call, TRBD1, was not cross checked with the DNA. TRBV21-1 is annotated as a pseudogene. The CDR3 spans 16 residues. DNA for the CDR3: TGTGCCAGTCTACCTAGGGACAAAGAAACTAACTATGGCTACACCTTC. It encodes CASLPRDKETNYGYTF.

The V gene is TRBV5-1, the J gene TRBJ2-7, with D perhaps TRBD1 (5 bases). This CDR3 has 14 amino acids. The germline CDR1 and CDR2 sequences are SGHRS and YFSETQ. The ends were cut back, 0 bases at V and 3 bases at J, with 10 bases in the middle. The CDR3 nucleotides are TGCGCCAGCAGCTTGGAGGTCCAGGGCTACGAGCAGTACTTC. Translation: CASSLEVQGYEQYF.

CDR3 amino acids: CASTTGTGIYEQYF. CDR3 nucleotide sequence: TGTGCCAGCACCACCGGGACAGGGATCTACGAGCAGTACTTC. This chain connects TRBV28 to TRBJ2-7; TRBD1 aligns across 9 bases. V trimming: 7 bases; J trimming: 3 bases; junction bases outside the gene matches: 7. CDR3 length equals 14 residues. Germline V gene sequence: CDR1 MDHEN, CDR2 SYDVKM.

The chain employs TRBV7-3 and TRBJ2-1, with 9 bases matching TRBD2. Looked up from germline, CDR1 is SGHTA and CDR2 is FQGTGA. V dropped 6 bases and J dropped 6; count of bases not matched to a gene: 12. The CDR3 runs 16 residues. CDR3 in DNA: TGTGCCAGCAGTCGCACCGGGCGGGGGGGAATCAATGAGCAGTTCTTC. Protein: CASSRTGRGGINEQFF.

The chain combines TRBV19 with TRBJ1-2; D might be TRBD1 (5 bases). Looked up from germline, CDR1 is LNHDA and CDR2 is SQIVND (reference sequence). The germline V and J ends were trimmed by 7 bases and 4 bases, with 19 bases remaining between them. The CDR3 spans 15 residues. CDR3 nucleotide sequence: TGTGCCAGTACCCCTAAGGGCAGGGCATCCTATGGCTACACCTTC. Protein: CASTPKGRASYGYTF.

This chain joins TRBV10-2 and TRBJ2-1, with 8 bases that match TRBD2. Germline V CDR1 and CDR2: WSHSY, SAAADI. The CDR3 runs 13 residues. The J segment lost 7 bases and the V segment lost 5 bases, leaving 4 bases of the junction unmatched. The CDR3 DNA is TGCGCCAGCAGTCATAGCGGGGTTAATGAGCAGTTCTTC. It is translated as CASSHSGVNEQFF.

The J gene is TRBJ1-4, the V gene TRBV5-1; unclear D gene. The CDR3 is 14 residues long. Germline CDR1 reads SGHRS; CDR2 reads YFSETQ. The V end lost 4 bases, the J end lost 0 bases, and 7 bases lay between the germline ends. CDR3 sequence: CASSQSPTNEKLFF. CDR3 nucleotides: TGCGCCAGCAGCCAGTCTCCAACTAATGAAAAACTGTTTTTT.

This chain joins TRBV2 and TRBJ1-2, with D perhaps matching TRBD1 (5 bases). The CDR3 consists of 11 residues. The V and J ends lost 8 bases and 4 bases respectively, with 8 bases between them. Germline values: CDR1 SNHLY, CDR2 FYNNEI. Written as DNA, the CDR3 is TGTGCCAGCCAGGGTGGCTATGGCTACACCTTC. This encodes CASQGGYGYTF.

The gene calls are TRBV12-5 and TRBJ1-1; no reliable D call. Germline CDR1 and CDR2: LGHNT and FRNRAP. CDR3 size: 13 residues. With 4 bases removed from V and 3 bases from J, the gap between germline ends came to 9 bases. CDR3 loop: CASGWGGYTEAFF. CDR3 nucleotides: TGTGCTAGTGGTTGGGGAGGGTACACTGAAGCTTTCTTT.

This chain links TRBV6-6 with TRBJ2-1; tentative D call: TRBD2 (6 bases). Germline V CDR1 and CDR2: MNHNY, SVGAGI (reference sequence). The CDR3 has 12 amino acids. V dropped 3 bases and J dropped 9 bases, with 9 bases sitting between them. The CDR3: CASSYMGGEQFF. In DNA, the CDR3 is TGTGCCAGCAGTTATATGGGAGGTGAGCAGTTCTTC.

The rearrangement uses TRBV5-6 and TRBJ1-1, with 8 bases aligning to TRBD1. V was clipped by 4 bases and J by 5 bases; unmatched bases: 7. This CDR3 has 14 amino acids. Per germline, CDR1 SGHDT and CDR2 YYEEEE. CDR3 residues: CASSAWDRITEAFF. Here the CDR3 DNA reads TGTGCCAGCAGCGCATGGGACAGGATTACTGAAGCTTTCTTT.